The 18 T cell receptor beta chains below come from one sample, sequenced in a study of cytomegalovirus exposure and HLA in healthy donors. Vbeta (60) and Jbeta (13) primers were used in the PCR. Method: immunoSEQ multiplex PCR; TCRdb's copy keeps in-frame clones and lacks some. The sample contains some 190,000 clones, more than 75% of which appear only once. The sample was PBMCs. The receptor set was obtained from a woman aged 30 to 39 in good health and CMV-seropositive.

This clone was picked up one time. J is TRBJ1-5 and V is TRBV7-2; 9 bases are shared with TRBD1. The CDR3 runs 15 residues. V lost 5 bases and J lost 4; bases outside the gene matches: 6. Looked up from germline, CDR1 is SGHTA and CDR2 is FQGNSA. For the CDR3, the DNA is TGTGCCAGCAGCCGACAGGGGGGTGGTAATCAGCCCCAGCATTTT. Protein product: CASSRQGGGNQPQHF.

The CDR3: CASSLGLAGLGRETQYF. In DNA form, the CDR3 reads TGTGCCAGCAGCTTAGGGCTAGCGGGTCTCGGCAGGGAGACCCAGTACTTC. The chain recombines TRBV7-7 with TRBJ2-5; 8 bases match TRBD2. J lost 5 bases, V lost 1 base, and 12 bases had no gene match. This CDR3 comprises 17 residues. Germline V gene data show CDR1 as SSHAT and CDR2 as FNYEAQ (reference sequence).

This sequence joins TRBV5-1 and TRBJ2-1, with 11 bases identical to TRBD2. The germline V gene encodes CDR1 SGHRS and CDR2 YFSETQ. V trimming: 3 bases; J trimming: 2 bases; junction bases outside the gene matches: 4. CDR3 length: 16 residues. The CDR3: CASSSGLAAAYNEQFF. As DNA, the CDR3 is TGCGCCAGCAGCTCGGGACTAGCGGCGGCCTACAATGAGCAGTTCTTC.

There are a few counts of this clone. V is TRBV10-3 and J is TRBJ2-5, with a possible D match to TRBD2 (5 bases). The DNA end is more similar to TRBJ2-7, so the J call may be wrong. The CDR3 is 15 residues long. The germline V gene has CDR1 ENHRY and CDR2 SYGVKD. The CDR3 sequence is CAIRVSLDFSYEQYF. In nucleotides, the CDR3 is TGTGCCATCAGGGTATCGCTGGACTTTAGCTACGAGCAGTACTTC.

The rearrangement links TRBV5-5 to TRBJ2-6; unclear D gene. This CDR3 is 14 amino acids long. Trimming pared 1 base from V and 0 bases from J, leaving 2 bases between. Germline CDR1 and CDR2: SGHKS and YYEKEE (reference sequence). CDR3 region: CASSLRSGANVLTF. CDR3 DNA: TGTGCCAGCAGCTTGCGCTCTGGGGCCAACGTCCTGACTTTC.

V gene TRBV11-3 combines with J gene TRBJ2-7, with D unclear. Germline V CDR1 and CDR2: SGHNT, YENEEA. Trimming removed 4 bases at V and 3 bases at J, with 4 bases between. CDR3 length: 11 residues. The CDR3 loop reads CASSSNYEQYF. Written as DNA, the CDR3 is TGTGCCAGCAGCTCAAACTACGAGCAGTACTTC.

The chain is built from TRBV10-3 and TRBJ2-3, with 7 nucleotides matching TRBD1. The CDR3 covers 15 residues. The V and J ends lost 4 bases and 2 bases, in that order; junction bases with no gene match: 6. Germline-derived CDR1 and CDR2 are ENHRY and SYGVKD. CDR3 loop: CAISGQGLSTDTQYF. CDR3 in DNA: TGTGCCATCAGTGGACAGGGTTTGTCCACAGATACGCAGTATTTT.

With respect to this clone: Other DNA sequences from this sample encode an identical CDR3 as well. V gene TRBV9 combines with J gene TRBJ2-1; 8 bases map to TRBD1. CDR3 length: 14 residues. CDR1 and CDR2 from the germline V gene are SGDLS and YYNGEE. V was pared by 4 bases and J by 4 bases, with 4 bases of the junction left unmatched. The CDR3 DNA reads as TGTGCCAGCAGCTCCAGGGACAGGTACAATGAGCAGTTCTTC. This gives the protein CASSSRDRYNEQFF.

In DNA form, the CDR3 reads TGCGCCAGCAGCCCCGTAGATGGGCTAGCGATCACCGGGGAGCTGTTTTTT. Amino acid sequence: CASSPVDGLAITGELFF. This chain connects TRBV4-3 to TRBJ2-2; D is possibly TRBD2 (6 bases). V gave up 4 bases and J gave up 4 bases, with 19 bases separating them. This CDR3 contains 17 residues. CDR1 LGHNA and CDR2 YSLEER come from the germline V gene.

The chain employs TRBV6-6 and TRBJ2-6; 10 bases map to TRBD1. Germline V CDR1 and CDR2: MNHNY, SVGAGI (reference sequence). This CDR3 contains 15 residues. After removal of 0 bases from V and 14 bases from J, the junction contained 7 bases not matched to a gene. The CDR3 protein is CASSYSPDRGSLLTF. Here the CDR3 DNA reads TGTGCCAGCAGTTACTCTCCGGACAGGGGGTCACTCCTGACTTTC.

V and J are TRBV7-6 and TRBJ1-2; possibly TRBD1 for D (5 bases). The length of the CDR3 is 15 residues. Per germline, CDR1 SGHVS and CDR2 FNYEAQ. V was pared by 5 bases and J by 4 bases, with 17 bases between. This CDR3 reads CASSPKLGGGYGYTF. For the CDR3, the DNA is TGTGCCAGCAGCCCCAAGTTGGGGGGAGGCTATGGCTACACCTTC.

In this sample, this clone turned up a few times. The chain combines TRBV6-1 with TRBJ2-3, with D unclear. The CDR3 is 11 residues long. Deletions cut 2 bases from V and 10 bases from J, with 7 bases between. Germline loops: CDR1 MNHNS, CDR2 SASEGT. The CDR3 nucleotides are TGTGCCAGCAGTGAACGTCCGTCGCAGTATTTT. Translation: CASSERPSQYF.

This chain joins TRBV27 and TRBJ1-5, with a weak D call TRBD1 (6 bases). CDR1 MNHEY and CDR2 SMNVEV come from the germline V gene (reference sequence). This CDR3 spans 14 amino acids. V dropped 5 bases and J dropped 9 bases, with 17 bases sitting between them. The chain's CDR3 is CASSQDRYLGPQHF. CDR3 DNA sequence: TGTGCCAGCAGTCAAGACAGGTACCTTGGGCCCCAGCATTTT.

This chain connects TRBV2 to TRBJ1-3; 10 bases match TRBD1. Germline CDR1 reads SNHLY; CDR2 reads FYNNEI. The CDR3 is made up of 15 amino acids. V lost 8 bases and J lost 2; bases outside the gene matches: 6. CDR3 loop: CASELGQGTGNTIYF. DNA of the CDR3: TGTGCCAGCGAACTGGGACAGGGGACTGGAAACACCATATATTTT.

The J gene is TRBJ2-3, the V gene TRBV19; a possible D gene is TRBD2 (5 bases). The CDR3 spans 15 residues. Trimming removed 4 bases at V and 2 bases at J, with 13 bases between. Germline CDR1 is LNHDA and CDR2 is SQIVND (reference sequence). The DNA of the CDR3 is TGTGCCAGTAGTAAAACAGAGAGGGACACAGATACGCAGTATTTT. Translated, it gives CASSKTERDTDTQYF.

The V gene is TRBV4-3, the J gene TRBJ2-2, with TRBD1 matching 9 bases. The CDR3 loop spans 16 amino acids. The V gene's germline CDR1 is LGHNA and CDR2 YSLEER. Unmatched junction bases numbered 7, after V lost 4 bases and J lost 4 bases. CDR3 DNA sequence: TGCGCCAGCAGCCTGGGACAGGGTGGAGGCACCGGGGAGCTGTTTTTT. This encodes CASSLGQGGGTGELFF.

The chain couples TRBV5-1 to TRBJ2-1; 11 bases are a match to TRBD2. CDR1 SGHRS and CDR2 YFSETQ come from the germline V gene. V dropped 4 bases and J dropped 3; count of bases not matched to a gene: 9. The CDR3 runs 17 residues. The CDR3 coding sequence is TGCGCCAGCAGCAAACTAGGGACTAGCGGTGACTACAATGAGCAGTTCTTC. Amino acid sequence: CASSKLGTSGDYNEQFF.

This chain uses TRBV11-2 with TRBJ1-5; TRBD1 matches 11 bases. V was clipped by 1 base and J by 2 bases; unmatched bases: 4. There are 17 residues in the CDR3. Germline V gene lookup returns CDR1 SGHAT and CDR2 FQNNGV. CDR3 DNA: TGTGCCAGCAGCTTAGGGACAGGGGGCGCGGGCAATCAGCCCCAGCATTTT. Residues: CASSLGTGGAGNQPQHF.